The text below deals with one T cell receptor beta chain. No antigen is known for it. The germline CDR1 and CDR2 sequences are SGHDN and FVKESK. The CDR3 covers 14 residues. Trimming took off 3 bases at V and 3 bases at J, with 8 bases between the two ends. Those with chemo-refractory metastatic non-small-cell lung cancer were treated with focal radiation combined with CTLA-4 blockade using ipilimumab. The data belong to a study of radiotherapy plus CTLA-4 blockade in lung cancer. Study information: Objective response was observed in roughly 20% of patients, and disease control in roughly 33%. The study, taken as a whole, reports: Increased serum interferon-beta after radiation also reportedly predicted response strongly. In blood, after radiotherapy plus ipilimumab, tumor-derived TCR clones expanded.

Here immunoSEQ multiplex PCR was the method, and the copy in TCRdb shows in-frame clones only, minus some. The sample yields about 51,000 clones, about three quarters seen once. V is TRBV14 and J is TRBJ2-2, with D possibly TRBD1 on 5 matching bases. This sample comprised peripheral blood, obtained from a patient treated with radiotherapy plus ipilimumab. This receptor was identified in a human donor with non-small cell lung cancer whose response to radiotherapy plus ipilimumab could not be evaluated. CDR3 bases: TGTGCCAGCAGCCAGCAGGGTCACACCGGGGAGCTGTTTTTT. Translating it yields CASSQQGHTGELFF.